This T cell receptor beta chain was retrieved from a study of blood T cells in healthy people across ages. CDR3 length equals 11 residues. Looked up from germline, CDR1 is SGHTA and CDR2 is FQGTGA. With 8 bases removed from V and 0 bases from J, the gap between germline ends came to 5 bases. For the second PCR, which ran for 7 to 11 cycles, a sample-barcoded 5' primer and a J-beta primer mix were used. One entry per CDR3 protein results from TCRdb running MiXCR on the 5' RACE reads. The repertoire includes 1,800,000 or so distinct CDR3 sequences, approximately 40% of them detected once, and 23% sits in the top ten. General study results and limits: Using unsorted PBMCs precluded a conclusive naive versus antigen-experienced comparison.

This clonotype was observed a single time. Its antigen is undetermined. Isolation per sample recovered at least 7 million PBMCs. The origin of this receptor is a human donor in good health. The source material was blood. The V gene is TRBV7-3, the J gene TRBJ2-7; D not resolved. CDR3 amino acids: CASPPSYEQYF. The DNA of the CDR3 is TGTGCCAGCCCGCCCTCCTACGAGCAGTACTTC.